This record concerns one TCR beta chain sequence. Trimming stripped 6 bases from V and 2 bases from J, with 10 bases between. The CDR3 consists of 13 residues. Looked up from germline, CDR1 is LGHNT and CDR2 is FRNRAP. The data stem from a study of blood T cell repertoires in COVID-19. Study details: Both acute and convalescent COVID-19 samples were obtained from the United States, Italy and Spain. T cells, B-cell-depleted T cells, or PBMCs supplied cDNA or gDNA.

Original processing methods: Estimation of nucleated cell counts relied on the amplification of reference gene primers. Clones were read by immunoSEQ multiplex PCR, and TCRdb kept only the in-frame ones, dropping some. The V and J calls and clone size come from that table; D and trimming were worked out from the DNA. The table includes roughly 230,000 clones, nearly 90% detected once. Followed over time, Seattle patients had been enrolled while infection was active. Input material: peripheral blood. This clonotype originated in a woman aged 55-69 years with COVID-19, enrolled during active disease. This rearrangement joins TRBV12-5 to TRBJ1-1; D gene unclear. This chain's CDR3 is CASGPGINTEAFF. The CDR3, as DNA: TGTGCTAGTGGCCCGGGGATAAACACTGAAGCTTTCTTT.